This TCR beta chain was obtained from a study of CD8 T cells in Susac syndrome. It was with random hexamers that roughly 0.5 to 1 ug RNA was reverse transcribed. TCRdb reprocessed the immunoSEQ multiplex PCR reads via MiXCR and lists one record per CDR3 protein. There are 45,000 or so distinct CDR3 sequences in the sample; 80% to 95% occur only once, and more than 0.45% lies in the top ten. This CDR3 comprises 12 residues. Trimming cost V 2 bases and J 6 bases, with 7 bases left between them. Germline CDR1 LNHDA, CDR2 SQIVND (reference sequence). The sequenced sample was CD8+ T cells from PBMCs. The TCR sequence derives from a human donor in good health. J is TRBJ1-1 and V is TRBV19; D is ambiguous. The CDR3 region is CASSISGAEAFF. For the CDR3, the DNA is TGTGCCAGTAGTATAAGTGGAGCTGAAGCTTTCTTT.